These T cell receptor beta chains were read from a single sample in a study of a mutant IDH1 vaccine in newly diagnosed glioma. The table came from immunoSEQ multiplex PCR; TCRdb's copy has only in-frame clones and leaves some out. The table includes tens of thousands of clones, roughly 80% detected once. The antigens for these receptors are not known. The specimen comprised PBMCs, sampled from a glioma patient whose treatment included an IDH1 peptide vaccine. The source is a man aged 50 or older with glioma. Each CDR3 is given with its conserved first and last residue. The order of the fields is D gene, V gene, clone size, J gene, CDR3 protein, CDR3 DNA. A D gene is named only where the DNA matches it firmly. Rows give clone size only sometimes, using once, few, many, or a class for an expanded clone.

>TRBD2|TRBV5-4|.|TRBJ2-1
CASSQIGLAGRNEQFF
TGTGCCAGCAGCCAGATCGGGCTAGCGGGCCGCAATGAGCAGTTCTTC
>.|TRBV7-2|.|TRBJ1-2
CASSPSLAGSGYTF
TGTGCCAGCAGCCCCAGTTTGGCAGGGTCTGGCTACACCTTC
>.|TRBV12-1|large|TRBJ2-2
CASSLKTAPDTGELFF
TGTGCCAGCAGCCTCAAGACAGCCCCAGACACCGGGGAGCTGTTTTTT
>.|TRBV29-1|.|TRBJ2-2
CSGGLGGGATNTGELFF
TGCAGCGGAGGGCTAGGCGGCGGGGCCACTAACACCGGGGAGCTGTTTTTT
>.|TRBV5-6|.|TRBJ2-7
CASNLRRGGYDEQYF
TGTGCCAGCAACCTCCGCCGGGGTGGTTACGACGAGCAGTACTTC
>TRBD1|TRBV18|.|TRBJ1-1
CASSSGTGVMNTEAFF
TGTGCCAGCTCGTCCGGGACAGGCGTCATGAACACTGAAGCTTTCTTT
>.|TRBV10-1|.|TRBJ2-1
CASSEIASGRNEQFF
TGCGCCAGCAGTGAGATAGCTAGTGGGCGAAATGAGCAGTTCTTC
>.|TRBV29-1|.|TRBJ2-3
CSVEVRAGQYF
TGCAGCGTTGAAGTCCGAGCCGGGCAGTATTTT
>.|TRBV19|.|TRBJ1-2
CASSKDTYYGYTF
TGTGCCAGTAGTAAGGACACCTACTATGGCTACACCTTC
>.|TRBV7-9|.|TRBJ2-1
CASSTSRDEQFF
TGTGCCAGCAGCACTTCCAGGGATGAGCAGTTCTTC
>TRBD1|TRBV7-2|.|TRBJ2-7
CASSPSSGTGGYEQYF
TGTGCCAGCAGCCCCTCTTCCGGGACAGGGGGCTACGAGCAGTACTTC
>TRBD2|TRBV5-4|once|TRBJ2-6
CASSFLMTSGGGGANVLTF
TGTGCCAGCAGCTTCCTCATGACTAGCGGGGGAGGTGGGGCCAACGTCCTGACTTTC
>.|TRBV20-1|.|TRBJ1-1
CSAQNTEAFF
TGCAGTGCTCAGAACACTGAAGCTTTCTTT
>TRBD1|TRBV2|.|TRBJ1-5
CASREQGAGNQPQHF
TGTGCCAGCAGAGAACAGGGGGCTGGCAATCAGCCCCAGCATTTT
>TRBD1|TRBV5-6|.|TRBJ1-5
CASSGAGGIGQPQHF
TGTGCCAGCAGCGGAGCAGGGGGGATTGGACAGCCCCAGCATTTT
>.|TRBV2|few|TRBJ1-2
CASKTGGGGYTF
TGTGCCAGCAAAACCGGCGGGGGAGGCTACACCTTC
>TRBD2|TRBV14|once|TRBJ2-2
CASSQEQRTSGGTGELFF
TGTGCCAGCAGCCAAGAACAGCGGACTAGCGGGGGAACCGGGGAGCTGTTTTTT
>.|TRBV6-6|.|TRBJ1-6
CASWGGAVRPLHF
TGTGCCAGCTGGGGGGGGGCAGTACGACCCCTCCACTTT
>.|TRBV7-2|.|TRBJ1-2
CASSLRGGENYGYTF
TGTGCCAGCAGCTTAAGGGGGGGCGAGAACTATGGCTACACCTTC
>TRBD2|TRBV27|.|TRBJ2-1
CASRSGLAGNEQFF
TGTGCCAGCCGCTCGGGACTAGCGGGGAATGAGCAGTTCTTC
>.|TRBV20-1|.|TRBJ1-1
CSARGGSEAFF
TGCAGTGCCCGAGGGGGGAGTGAAGCTTTCTTT
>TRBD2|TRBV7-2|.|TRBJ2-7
CASSFTSGGPYEQYF
TGTGCCAGCAGCTTCACTAGCGGGGGGCCGTACGAGCAGTACTTC
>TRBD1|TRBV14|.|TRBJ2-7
CASSLQTGNYEQYF
TGTGCCAGCAGCTTACAGACAGGGAACTACGAGCAGTACTTC
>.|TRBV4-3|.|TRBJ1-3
CASSQEGSGNTIYF
TGCGCCAGCAGCCAAGAAGGCTCTGGAAACACCATATATTTT
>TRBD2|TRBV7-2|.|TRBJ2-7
CASSSSGTSPSGEQYF
TGTGCCAGCAGCTCTTCCGGGACTAGCCCGTCGGGGGAGCAGTACTTC
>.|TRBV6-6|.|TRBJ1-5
CASRLRRGSQPQHF
TGTGCCAGCAGATTAAGAAGGGGGAGTCAGCCCCAGCATTTT
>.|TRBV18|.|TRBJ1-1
CASSSRDTIRAFF
TGTGCCAGCTCGTCCCGGGACACTATACGAGCTTTCTTT
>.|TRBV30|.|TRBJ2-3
CAWMIGGGQDTQYF
TGTGCCTGGATGATAGGGGGGGGGCAAGATACGCAGTATTTT
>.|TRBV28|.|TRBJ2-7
CASSGTPSYEQYF
TGTGCCAGCAGTGGGACACCATCCTACGAGCAGTACTTC
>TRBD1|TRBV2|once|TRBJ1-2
CASSLDRAGGYTF
TGTGCCAGCAGTTTGGACAGGGCCGGAGGCTACACCTTC
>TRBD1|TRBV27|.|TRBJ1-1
CASSLLEGTGGLFTAKAFF
TGTGCCAGCAGTTTATTGGAGGGGACAGGGGGTTTGTTTACCGCCAAAGCTTTCTTT
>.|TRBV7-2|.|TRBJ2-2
CASSYENTGELFF
TGTGCCAGCAGCTACGAGAACACCGGGGAGCTGTTTTTT
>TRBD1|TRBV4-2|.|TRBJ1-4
CASSQVAGTGSEKLFF
TGTGCCAGCAGCCAGGTCGCCGGGACAGGATCCGAAAAACTGTTTTTT
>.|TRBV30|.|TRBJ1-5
CAWSVGGDQPQHF
TGTGCCTGGAGTGTCGGCGGAGATCAGCCCCAGCATTTT
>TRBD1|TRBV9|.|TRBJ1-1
CASSADWTGNTEAFF
TGTGCCAGCAGCGCTGACTGGACAGGGAACACTGAAGCTTTCTTT